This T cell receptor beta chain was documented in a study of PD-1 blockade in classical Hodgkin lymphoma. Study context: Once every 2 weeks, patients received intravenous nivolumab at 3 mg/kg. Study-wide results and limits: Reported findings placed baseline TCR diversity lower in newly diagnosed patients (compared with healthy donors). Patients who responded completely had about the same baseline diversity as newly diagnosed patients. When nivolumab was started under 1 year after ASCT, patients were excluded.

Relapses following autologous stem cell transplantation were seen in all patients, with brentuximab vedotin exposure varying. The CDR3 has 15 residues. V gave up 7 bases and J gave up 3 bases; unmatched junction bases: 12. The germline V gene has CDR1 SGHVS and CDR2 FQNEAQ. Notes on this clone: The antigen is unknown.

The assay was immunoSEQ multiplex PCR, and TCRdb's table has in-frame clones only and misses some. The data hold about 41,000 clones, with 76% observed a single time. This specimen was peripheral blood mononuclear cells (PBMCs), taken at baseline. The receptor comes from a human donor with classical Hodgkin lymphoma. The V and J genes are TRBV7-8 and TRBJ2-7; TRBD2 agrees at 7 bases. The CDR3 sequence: CASTPGGPINYEQYF. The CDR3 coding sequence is TGTGCCAGCACTCCGGGAGGCCCCATTAACTACGAGCAGTACTTC.